A selection of T cell receptor beta chains follows, all from one sample in a study of human T cells and chemical hapten exposure. TCRdb itself ran the RACE reads through MiXCR, one entry per CDR3 protein. The repertoire holds about 84,000 distinct CDR3 sequences, roughly a tenth seen once, with around 3.7% in the top ten. This sample comprised whole blood, obtained in connection with sensitization to the hapten diphenylcyclopropenone (DPC). Source of these receptors: a woman aged 45-60 years with alopecia areata. Some clones in this sample may be carry-over from other donors' samples. The CDR3 runs from the conserved cysteine through the conserved F or W. Fields, in order: V gene, CDR3 protein.

v_gene: TRBV18; CDR3aa: CASSPSTGYGTDTQYF
v_gene: TRBV28; CDR3aa: CASRGWSTDAKNIQYF
v_gene: TRBV18; CDR3aa: CASSRGPNTEAFF
v_gene: TRBV20-1; CDR3aa: CSARDFPSNEQFF
v_gene: TRBV7-2; CDR3aa: CASSSNYPSYNEQFF
v_gene: TRBV3-1; CDR3aa: CASSPGGLAGVEQYF
v_gene: TRBV20-1; CDR3aa: CSASGSNQPQHF
v_gene: TRBV6-1; CDR3aa: CASSGDRVGLSQPQHF
v_gene: TRBV19; CDR3aa: CASSTIYNEQFF
v_gene: TRBV12-3/TRBV12-4; CDR3aa: CASKEGQGYNEQFF
v_gene: TRBV7-8; CDR3aa: CASSLTTGAGNQPQHF
v_gene: TRBV5-1; CDR3aa: CASSLRGVTEKLFF
v_gene: TRBV14; CDR3aa: CASSQAGSAADTQYF
v_gene: TRBV20-1; CDR3aa: CSAIDEREEKLFF
v_gene: TRBV25-1; CDR3aa: CASSPRAYSPLHF
v_gene: TRBV14; CDR3aa: CASSQQGVEQFF
v_gene: TRBV7-2; CDR3aa: CASGHPGETQYF
v_gene: TRBV6-2/TRBV6-3; CDR3aa: CASSPDGLAGVTGELFF
v_gene: TRBV28; CDR3aa: CASSFVTSESAEQYF
v_gene: TRBV7-9; CDR3aa: CASEYYSYEQYF
v_gene: TRBV28; CDR3aa: CASSLYRTGGDEKLFF
v_gene: TRBV30; CDR3aa: CASLAGGETQYF
v_gene: TRBV6-1; CDR3aa: CASSDTSGRRYNEQFF
v_gene: TRBV28; CDR3aa: CASSLAGVGNTIYF
v_gene: TRBV6-6; CDR3aa: CASRPGNNEQFF
v_gene: TRBV12-3/TRBV12-4; CDR3aa: CASTPGTRKNTQYF
v_gene: TRBV9; CDR3aa: CASSRGWQETQYF
v_gene: TRBV6-5; CDR3aa: CASRPGVAGGPSSTDTQYF
v_gene: TRBV3-1; CDR3aa: CASSQGTGRGEQFF
v_gene: TRBV6-2/TRBV6-3; CDR3aa: CASKVLNTEAFF
v_gene: TRBV29-1; CDR3aa: CSGQGTGGGEQYF
v_gene: TRBV6-2/TRBV6-3; CDR3aa: CASSFGTSFEQYF
v_gene: TRBV5-4; CDR3aa: CASSPVWGASGEQYF
v_gene: TRBV25-1; CDR3aa: CASSEHGEETQHF
v_gene: TRBV24-1; CDR3aa: CATSVGGTRETQYF
v_gene: TRBV9; CDR3aa: CASSPRTVPNEQYF
v_gene: TRBV6-5; CDR3aa: CASSARERGYQETQYF
v_gene: TRBV4-3; CDR3aa: CASSQDPTSGTSTDTQYF
v_gene: TRBV18; CDR3aa: CASSPPMGSSYEQYF
v_gene: TRBV15; CDR3aa: CATSREGQKRSYNEQFF
v_gene: TRBV6-5; CDR3aa: CASSRTSGETQYF
v_gene: TRBV12-3/TRBV12-4; CDR3aa: CASSFSKETQYF
v_gene: TRBV7-2; CDR3aa: CASSSRLGQGKQPQHF
v_gene: TRBV7-9; CDR3aa: CASSADGYYEQYF
v_gene: TRBV20-1; CDR3aa: CSAGDRGPEQFF
v_gene: TRBV7-6; CDR3aa: CASSLEAGGTYNSPLHF
v_gene: TRBV3-1; CDR3aa: CASSAFATNEKLFF
v_gene: TRBV9; CDR3aa: CASSVSTGKETQYF
v_gene: TRBV4-2; CDR3aa: CASSQDPEVSYEQYF
v_gene: TRBV6-5; CDR3aa: CASSYRGRGTEAFF
v_gene: TRBV11-2; CDR3aa: CASSLAFGQSNSPLHF
v_gene: TRBV5-6; CDR3aa: CASIIRGLSGNTIYF
v_gene: TRBV21-1; CDR3aa: CASTTTGGTYNEQFF
v_gene: TRBV20-1; CDR3aa: CSARTSGLDNEQFF
v_gene: TRBV7-6; CDR3aa: CASSHDRIYNEQFF
v_gene: TRBV10-3; CDR3aa: CAISELTGANTEAFF
v_gene: TRBV20-1; CDR3aa: CSAVNSIRGYGYTF
v_gene: TRBV29-1; CDR3aa: CSPTHLDTQYF
v_gene: TRBV19; CDR3aa: CASSIFGGQGPQPQHF